These 15 T cell receptor beta chains originate from one sample sequenced in a study of T-cell reconstitution after alpha-beta-depleted transplantation in children. Library preparation (for TCRbeta) was performed with unique molecular identifiers. One entry per CDR3 protein results from TCRdb running MiXCR on the PCR reads. The sample lists under 250,000 distinct CDR3 sequences, about 7% occurring once. The input for sequencing was PBMCs, taken before TCRalphabeta/CD19-depleted stem cell transplant. The receptors were sampled from a boy younger than 10 with acute lymphoblastic leukemia, due to receive a stem cell transplant.

The CDR3 is CASSAQGDGELFF. CDR3 bases: TGCGCCAGCAGTGCACAGGGGGACGGGGAGCTGTTTTTT. The V gene is TRBV10-2, the J gene TRBJ2-2, with 8 bases lining up with TRBD1. Per the germline V gene, CDR1 is WSHSY and CDR2 is SAAADI. This CDR3 has 13 amino acids. The V segment lost 4 bases and the J segment 7 bases; nucleotides outside the gene matches: 2.

This clonotype was recorded many times. The chain joins TRBV27 to TRBJ1-2; maybe TRBD1 (6 bases). The CDR3 has 15 residues. Trimming pared 5 bases from V and 0 bases from J, leaving 13 bases between. The germline V gene encodes CDR1 MNHEY and CDR2 SMNVEV (reference sequence). In nucleotides, the CDR3 is TGTGCCAGCAGTCCGGGGACACCCGCTAACTATGGCTACACCTTC. Protein product: CASSPGTPANYGYTF.

This clonotype was detected a few times. V gene TRBV28 combines with J gene TRBJ1-5; D call uncertain. CDR1 is MDHEN, CDR2 SYDVKM, per germline. The CDR3 extends over 14 amino acids. The V gene lost 2 bases and the J gene lost 4 bases, with 9 bases spanning the gap. The CDR3 loop reads CASSLGWANQPQHF. The CDR3, as DNA: TGTGCCAGCAGTTTAGGTTGGGCGAATCAGCCCCAGCATTTT.

This clonotype was counted many times. V usage is TRBV20-1 and J usage is TRBJ2-5, with TRBD2 as a possible D gene (6 bases). V lost 8 bases to trimming and J lost 5 bases, with 15 bases between them. The CDR3 extends over 12 amino acids. Germline CDR1 DFQATT, CDR2 SNEGSKA (reference sequence). CDR3: CSYASAPETQYF. The CDR3 nucleotides read TGCAGTTACGCTAGCGCGCCGGAGACCCAGTACTTC.

This clonotype was observed many times. This chain uses TRBV25-1 with TRBJ2-7; D unresolved. V was cut by 4 bases and J by 2 bases, with 9 bases left in between. Per the germline V gene, CDR1 is MGHDK and CDR2 is SYGVNS. CDR3 length: 13 amino acids. This CDR3 is CASSGPSPYEQYF. CDR3 DNA sequence: TGTGCCAGCAGTGGACCATCGCCCTACGAGCAGTACTTC.

The table lists this clonotype with a few counts. This rearrangement joins TRBV7-2 to TRBJ2-5, with TRBD2 matching 10 bases. The germline V gene encodes CDR1 SGHTA and CDR2 FQGNSA. V shed 3 bases, J shed 2 bases, and the junction held 3 bases outside the gene matches. The CDR3 spans 15 residues. The CDR3 loop reads CASSFSSGGQETQYF. In nucleotides, the CDR3 is TGTGCCAGCAGCTTCAGTAGCGGGGGGCAAGAGACCCAGTACTTC.

The chain employs TRBV20-1 and TRBJ1-5; no firm D call. The CDR3 is made up of 13 amino acids. The V end was cut by 3 bases, the J end by 3 bases, with 9 bases between. Germline V CDR1 and CDR2: DFQATT, SNEGSKA (reference sequence). The CDR3 bases are TGCAGTGCTAGCTCACAGACCAATCAGCCCCAGCATTTT. Amino acids: CSASSQTNQPQHF.

This clonotype was seen a handful of times. The chain employs TRBV7-2 and TRBJ2-7; D possibly matches TRBD1 or TRBD2 (6 bases each). This CDR3 has 15 residues. The V and J ends lost 0 bases and 5 bases respectively, with 14 bases between them. CDR1 SGHTA and CDR2 FQGNSA come from the germline V gene. The CDR3 protein is CASSLAGGPFDEQYF. The CDR3 coding sequence is TGTGCCAGCAGCTTAGCGGGGGGCCCCTTCGACGAGCAGTACTTC.

This chain uses TRBV18 with TRBJ2-1; D might be TRBD2 (6 bases). Germline V gene lookup returns CDR1 KGHSH and CDR2 LQKENI. The germline V and J ends were trimmed by 4 bases and 8 bases, with 12 bases remaining between them. CDR3 length equals 13 residues. The CDR3 reads CASSRDFDDEQFF. Here the CDR3 DNA reads TGTGCCAGCTCACGGGACTTTGACGATGAGCAGTTCTTC. The variable domain in full, with the rest retrieved from reference TRBV18 and TRBJ2-1, is NAGVMQNPRHLVRRRGQEARLRCSPMKGHSHVYWYRQLPEEGLKFMVYLQKENIIDESGMPKERFSAEFPKEGPSILRIQQVVRGDSAAYFCASSRDFDDEQFFGPGTRLTVL.

This clonotype has only a few counts. The chain carries TRBV28 and TRBJ2-1, with 11 bases fitting TRBD2. The CDR3 loop spans 17 amino acids. Germline CDR1 is MDHEN and CDR2 is SYDVKM. The V segment lost 6 bases and the J segment 4 bases; nucleotides outside the gene matches: 11. The DNA of the CDR3 is TGTGCCAGCAGCAGTAGTAGCGGGGGGGCGTGGTACAATGAGCAGTTCTTC. This gives the protein CASSSSSGGAWYNEQFF.

As regards this clonotype: Its ends do not fully match the called genes, so a read error is possible. This chain links TRBV6-5 with TRBJ1-1, with 7 bases that match TRBD1. CDR3 length: 13 residues. Germline CDR1 reads MNHEY; CDR2 reads SVGAGI. CDR3 sequence (DNA): TGTGCCAGCAGCCAGACAGGGAACGCTGAAGCTTTCTTT. It encodes CASSQTGNAEAFF.

The rearrangement links TRBV7-8 to TRBJ2-7; 9 positions agree with TRBD2. This CDR3 spans 15 amino acids. Germline trimming cut 1 base from V and 7 bases from J; bases unmatched to any gene: 8. Per the germline V gene, CDR1 is SGHVS and CDR2 is FQNEAQ. CDR3 coding DNA: TGTGCCAGCAGCTTAGGCCATGCGGGGGGGGCGGAGCAGTACTTC. Its translation is CASSLGHAGGAEQYF.

Regarding this clonotype: A junction boundary mismatches the germline segment, possibly from a read error. CDR3 amino acids: CASSDLSQPRHF. The CDR3 DNA follows: TGTGCCAGCAGTGATTTGAGTCAGCCCCGGCATTTT. The chain couples TRBV2 to TRBJ1-5; D unresolved. Germline V gene lookup returns CDR1 SNHLY and CDR2 FYNNEI. The CDR3 covers 12 residues.

This clonotype was counted a few times. V and J are TRBV4-2 and TRBJ2-1, with D tentatively TRBD1 (6 bases). The CDR3 is made up of 12 amino acids. Trimming cost V 8 bases and J 3 bases, with 8 bases left between them. Germline V lookup: CDR1 LGHNA, CDR2 YNFKEQ. The CDR3 loop reads CASRDNYNEQFF. Written as DNA, the CDR3 is TGTGCCAGCCGGGACAACTACAATGAGCAGTTCTTC.

This clonotype was detected many times. The rearrangement joins TRBV27 to TRBJ2-1; D ambiguous. The length of the CDR3 is 18 residues. Trimming removed 3 bases from V and 0 bases from J, with 18 bases in between. Germline CDR1 and CDR2: MNHEY and SMNVEV (reference sequence). CDR3 DNA: TGTGCCAGCAGTTTGTTAGGGTTTGCCGCAAGCTCCTACAATGAGCAGTTCTTC. The encoded protein is CASSLLGFAASSYNEQFF.